These T cell receptor beta chains were read from a single sample in a study of blood T cell repertoires in COVID-19. Using immunoSEQ multiplex PCR, the repertoire was profiled, and TCRdb retains in-frame clones only, with some absent. The sample contains fewer than 250,000 clones, approximately 85% of which appear only once. The sequencing input was peripheral blood. These receptor sequences come from a man between 50 and 59 years old with acute or convalescent COVID-19. Each CDR3 is given with its conserved first and last residue. D genes are given only for firm matches. Some rows have no size entry. The others give once, few or many, or a class for an expanded clone.

CASSLGTDTQYF,TGTGCCAGCAGCCTCGGGACAGATACGCAGTATTTT,TRBV3-1/TRBV3-2,NA,TRBJ2-3,NA,12
CASSQVPGQGRSYEQYF,TGCGCCAGCAGCCAGGTCCCGGGACAGGGAAGATCCTACGAGCAGTACTTC,TRBV4-1,TRBD1,TRBJ2-7,NA,17
CATQDSSYNEQFF,TGTGCCACCCAGGACTCCAGTTACAATGAGCAGTTCTTC,TRBV24-1,NA,TRBJ2-1,NA,13
CASSPRRQVDEQYF,TGTGCCAGCTCACCACGTCGGCAGGTCGACGAGCAGTACTTC,TRBV18,NA,TRBJ2-7,once,14
CASSLAGLETNEQFF,TGTGCCAGCAGCTTAGCGGGACTAGAAACCAATGAGCAGTTCTTC,TRBV7-9,TRBD2,TRBJ2-1,once,15
CASSLSGASNQPQHF,TGTGCCAGCAGTTTAAGTGGAGCTAGCAATCAGCCCCAGCATTTT,TRBV27,NA,TRBJ1-5,NA,15
CASSAGVNYGYTF,TGTGCCAGCAGCGCCGGAGTTAACTATGGCTACACCTTC,TRBV7-8,NA,TRBJ1-2,few,13
CASSVGTAPYGYTF,TGTGCCAGCAGCGTAGGGACAGCCCCTTATGGCTACACCTTC,TRBV9,NA,TRBJ1-2,NA,14
CASSSGGQREAFF,TGTGCCAGCAGCTCCGGGGGACAGAGAGAAGCTTTCTTT,TRBV5-8,TRBD1,TRBJ1-1,NA,13
CASSPRVWSAVTRVSEQYF,TGTGCCAGCTCACCCCGGGTGTGGTCCGCCGTGACTAGAGTAAGCGAGCAGTACTTC,TRBV18,NA,TRBJ2-7,NA,19
CASSLLTGSNTGELFF,TGCGCCAGCAGCCTACTGACAGGCTCGAACACCGGGGAGCTGTTTTTT,TRBV5-1,NA,TRBJ2-2,NA,16
CASGLWFSEQYF,TGTGCTAGTGGTTTGTGGTTCAGTGAGCAGTACTTC,TRBV12-5,NA,TRBJ2-7,NA,12
CASSPDRKLFF,TGTGCCAGCTCACCAGATAGAAAACTGTTTTTT,TRBV18,NA,TRBJ1-4,NA,11
CASSLSLAGGSYNEQFF,TGTGCCAGCAGCTTATCCCTAGCGGGAGGATCCTACAATGAGCAGTTCTTC,TRBV7-3,TRBD2,TRBJ2-1,NA,17
CASSWDRVDYGYTF,TGTGCCAGCAGTTGGGACAGAGTCGACTATGGCTACACCTTC,TRBV6-5,TRBD1,TRBJ1-2,NA,14
CAWGKGLFNQPQHF,TGTGCCTGGGGCAAGGGGCTTTTCAATCAGCCCCAGCATTTT,TRBV30,NA,TRBJ1-5,NA,14
CASSLVGGAEETEAFF,TGCGCCAGCAGCTTGGTCGGGGGGGCAGAGGAAACTGAAGCTTTCTTT,TRBV5-1,NA,TRBJ1-1,NA,16
CASSITQGEKLFF,TGTGCCAGCAGCATAACCCAGGGGGAAAAACTGTTTTTT,TRBV3-1/TRBV3-2,NA,TRBJ1-4,NA,13
CASSQDLRGYTEAFF,TGTGCCAGCAGCCAAGATCTCAGGGGATACACTGAAGCTTTCTTT,TRBV3-1/TRBV3-2,NA,TRBJ1-1,NA,15
CASSQDWGQGMGGYTF,TGCGCCAGCAGCCAAGATTGGGGACAGGGTATGGGTGGCTACACCTTC,TRBV4-1,TRBD1,TRBJ1-2,NA,16
CASSLTGGHQPQHF,TGTGCCAGCAGTTTGACAGGGGGGCATCAGCCCCAGCATTTT,TRBV28,TRBD1,TRBJ1-5,once,14
CAWSHRGEQPQHF,TGTGCCTGGAGCCACAGGGGTGAGCAGCCCCAGCATTTT,TRBV30,TRBD1,TRBJ1-5,NA,13
CASSQEDRGTEAFF,TGTGCCAGCAGCCAAGAAGACAGGGGCACTGAAGCTTTCTTT,TRBV3-1/TRBV3-2,TRBD1,TRBJ1-1,NA,14
CASSSQGNTEAFF,TGTGCCAGCAGCTCCCAGGGGAACACTGAAGCTTTCTTT,TRBV6-6,NA,TRBJ1-1,NA,13
CASSARTGSYEQYF,TGTGCCAGCAGCGCCCGGACAGGGTCCTACGAGCAGTACTTC,TRBV9,TRBD1,TRBJ2-7,NA,14
CASSAGDTNQPQHF,TGTGCCAGCAGCGCGGGGGATACCAATCAGCCCCAGCATTTT,TRBV21-1,NA,TRBJ1-5,NA,14
CATSRYAGAGRINSPLHF,TGTGCCACCAGCAGATATGCGGGGGCAGGGAGAATTAATTCACCCCTCCACTTT,TRBV15,NA,TRBJ1-6,NA,18
CASSMGAAGQPQHF,TGTGCCAGCAGTATGGGAGCAGCGGGACAGCCCCAGCATTTT,TRBV28,NA,TRBJ1-5,NA,14
CASSPAGTGYQPQHF,TGTGCCAGCAGCCCGGCCGGGACAGGGTATCAGCCCCAGCATTTT,TRBV7-9,TRBD1,TRBJ1-5,NA,15
CASSLSVLAGPVEQYF,TGTGCCAGCAGTTTATCCGTACTAGCGGGACCCGTCGAGCAGTACTTC,TRBV27,TRBD2,TRBJ2-7,NA,16
CASSYVKGQGTSEQYF,TGTGCCAGCAGTTACGTTAAGGGACAGGGAACCTCCGAGCAGTACTTC,TRBV6-6,TRBD1,TRBJ2-7,many,16
CASSFRIRETDTQYF,TGTGCCAGCAGTTTTAGGATTCGGGAAACAGATACGCAGTATTTT,TRBV27,NA,TRBJ2-3,NA,15
CASSEGEAAGLETQYF,TGTGCCAGCAGTGAAGGGGAAGCGGCCGGTCTCGAGACCCAGTACTTC,TRBV2,NA,TRBJ2-5,many,16
CASSQWDLDTGELFF,TGTGCCAGCAGCCAATGGGACTTAGACACCGGGGAGCTGTTTTTT,TRBV3-1/TRBV3-2,NA,TRBJ2-2,NA,15
CASSQKTGSVNEQYF,TGCGCCAGCAGTCAAAAGACAGGGTCGGTGAACGAGCAGTACTTC,TRBV5-1,TRBD1,TRBJ2-7,NA,15
CASRFGQGAYGYTF,TGTGCCAGCAGATTCGGACAGGGGGCCTATGGCTACACCTTC,TRBV25-1,TRBD1,TRBJ1-2,NA,14